The 32 T cell receptor beta chains reported below all come from one sample, sequenced in a study of OX40 agonist ivuxolimab in advanced cancers. Here immunoSEQ multiplex PCR was the method, and the copy in TCRdb shows in-frame clones only, minus some. The sample contains under 100,000 clones, roughly 90% of which appear only once. Sample: CD4+ or CD8+ T cells sorted from blood, taken in a trial of the OX40 agonist ivuxolimab. These TCRs come from an adult with an advanced solid tumor such as melanoma, head and neck, liver or kidney cancer.

This clone was observed once. The V call is TRBV18, the J call TRBJ1-6, with a tentative D call TRBD1 (6 bases). There are 14 residues in the CDR3. The V end was cut by 3 bases, the J end by 9 bases, with 12 bases between. Germline V CDR1 and CDR2: KGHSH, LQKENI. CDR3 amino acids: CASSPQGLGSPLHF. The CDR3, as DNA: TGTGCCAGCTCACCTCAGGGGCTAGGTTCACCCCTCCACTTT.

The chain combines TRBV14 with TRBJ2-3; TRBD1 might be the D (5 bases). The CDR3 runs 16 residues. V lost 0 bases to trimming and J lost 1 base, with 11 bases between them. Germline loops: CDR1 SGHDN, CDR2 FVKESK. The CDR3 protein is CASSQEGVGRTDTQYF. CDR3 bases: TGTGCCAGCAGCCAAGAAGGGGTTGGGCGCACAGATACGCAGTATTTT.

This clone was found a few times. The rearrangement uses TRBV29-1 and TRBJ1-2, with a possible D match to TRBD1 (6 bases). Per the germline V gene, CDR1 is SQVTM and CDR2 is ANQGSEA. The CDR3 has 12 amino acids. V dropped 4 bases and J dropped 6 bases, with 12 bases sitting between them. The CDR3: CSVAAGANGYTF. For the CDR3, the DNA is TGCAGCGTTGCGGCAGGGGCGAATGGCTACACCTTC.

The chain links TRBV30 to TRBJ2-7, with D unresolved. Deletions cut 4 bases from V and 3 bases from J, with 13 bases between. Germline CDR1 is GTSNPN and CDR2 is SVGIG (reference sequence). This CDR3 has 13 residues. The CDR3 coding sequence is TGTGCCTGGAAATTCCCTTCCAGCTACGAGCAGTACTTC. Translating it yields CAWKFPSSYEQYF.

This clone was detected once. This rearrangement joins TRBV9 to TRBJ2-2, with TRBD1 as a possible D gene (6 bases). Between the trimmed V and J ends, which lost 6 bases and 6 bases, there was a span of 6 bases. This CDR3 comprises 11 residues. Germline CDR1 SGDLS, CDR2 YYNGEE. CDR3 in amino acids: CASKGAGELFF. The CDR3 DNA follows: TGTGCCAGCAAGGGGGCCGGGGAGCTGTTTTTT.

The chain links TRBV30 to TRBJ2-1, with no clear D. With 3 bases removed from V and 5 bases from J, the gap between germline ends came to 14 bases. CDR1 is GTSNPN and CDR2 is SVGIG in the germline V gene (reference sequence). This CDR3 region has 14 residues. CDR3: CAWSPRARNNEQFF. As DNA, the CDR3 is TGTGCCTGGAGCCCAAGGGCGAGAAACAATGAGCAGTTCTTC.

The genes are TRBV6-5 and TRBJ1-2; 7 bases match TRBD1. Germline V gene sequence: CDR1 MNHEY, CDR2 SVGAGI. With V trimmed by 6 bases and J by 4 bases, 8 bases remained unmatched. This CDR3 region has 14 residues. Written as DNA, the CDR3 is TGTGCCAGCAGGGAACAGGGGAGGCCCTATGGCTACACCTTC. Translating it yields CASREQGRPYGYTF.

The rearrangement uses TRBV5-4 and TRBJ2-7; 9 nucleotides match TRBD1. CDR1 is SGHNT and CDR2 is YYREEE in the germline V gene (reference sequence). The V and J ends lost 4 bases and 6 bases, in that order; junction bases with no gene match: 8. The CDR3 sequence is 14 residues long. CDR3 in DNA: TGTGCCAGCAGCAGGGGGACAGGGAATTCCGAGCAGTACTTC. Its protein product is CASSRGTGNSEQYF.

The chain uses TRBV2 and TRBJ1-1; D possibly corresponds to TRBD1 (6 bases). Looked up from germline, CDR1 is SNHLY and CDR2 is FYNNEI. The CDR3 totals 12 residues. Between the trimmed V and J ends, which lost 8 bases and 0 bases, there was a span of 7 bases. CDR3 sequence reads: CASYRVNTEAFF. Here the CDR3 DNA reads TGTGCCAGCTACAGGGTGAACACTGAAGCTTTCTTT.

The rearrangement uses TRBV30 and TRBJ2-7, with no clear D. From germline, CDR1 is GTSNPN and CDR2 SVGIG (reference sequence). The CDR3 has 10 amino acids. The ends were cut back, 2 bases at V and 6 bases at J, with 5 bases in the middle. CDR3 DNA: TGTGCCTGGAGTTCCCCCGAGCAGTACTTC. This sequence encodes CAWSSPEQYF.

This clone has only one observation. This chain connects TRBV19 to TRBJ2-3; no reliable D call. The CDR3 loop spans 11 amino acids. The germline gives CDR1 LNHDA, CDR2 SQIVND (reference sequence). Deletions cut 4 bases from V and 9 bases from J, with 8 bases between. CDR3 region: CASSRQATQYF. DNA of the CDR3: TGTGCCAGTAGTAGGCAGGCGACGCAGTATTTT.

The chain is built from TRBV5-5 and TRBJ2-1; D may match TRBD1 or TRBD2 (5 bases each). Germline CDR1 is SGHKS and CDR2 is YYEKEE (reference sequence). Between the trimmed V and J ends, which lost 3 bases and 5 bases, there was a span of 9 bases. The CDR3 loop spans 13 amino acids. The DNA for the CDR3 is TGTGCCAGCAGCTGGGGGTCTAACAATGAGCAGTTCTTC. Protein product: CASSWGSNNEQFF. Complete variable domain (other parts from reference TRBV5-5 and TRBJ2-1): DAGVTQSPTHLIKTRGQQVTLRCSPISGHKSVSWYQQVLGQGPQFIFQYYEKEERGRGNFPDRFSARQFPNYSSELNVNALLLGDSALYLCASSWGSNNEQFFGPGTRLTVL.

This chain connects TRBV5-1 to TRBJ2-1; D uncertain. Trimming removed 1 base from V and 5 bases from J, with 4 bases in between. CDR1 SGHRS and CDR2 YFSETQ come from the germline V gene. The CDR3 runs 12 residues. CDR3 sequence (DNA): TGCGCCAGCAGCTTGAGGGACAATGAGCAGTTCTTC. The encoded protein is CASSLRDNEQFF.

The chain couples TRBV27 to TRBJ1-1; no firm D call. There are 13 residues in the CDR3. Germline CDR1 MNHEY, CDR2 SMNVEV (reference sequence). The germline V and J ends were trimmed by 6 bases and 1 base, with 9 bases remaining between them. The CDR3 protein is CASRVYGNTEAFF. The CDR3 nucleotides are TGTGCCAGCAGGGTATACGGGAACACTGAAGCTTTCTTT.

This sequence joins TRBV11-2 and TRBJ1-2; D gene ambiguous. Germline loops: CDR1 SGHAT, CDR2 FQNNGV. CDR3 size: 14 residues. Trimming removed 1 base at V and 4 bases at J, with 10 bases between. The CDR3 loop is CASSLVIGLYGYTF. The CDR3, as DNA: TGTGCCAGCAGCTTAGTGATAGGCCTCTATGGCTACACCTTC. The entire variable domain, with the rest obtained from reference TRBV11-2 and TRBJ1-2, is as follows: EAGVAQSPRYKIIEKRQSVAFWCNPISGHATLYWYQQILGQGPKLLIQFQNNGVVDDSQLPKDRFSAERLKGVDSTLKIQPAKLEDSAVYLCASSLVIGLYGYTFGSGTRLTVV.

The chain employs TRBV29-1 and TRBJ1-2, with D possibly matching TRBD1 (5 bases). The germline V gene has CDR1 SQVTM and CDR2 ANQGSEA. There are 14 residues in the CDR3. Trimming pared 1 base from V and 4 bases from J, leaving 13 bases between. The chain's CDR3 is CSVEGGGISYGYTF. CDR3 in DNA: TGCAGCGTTGAAGGGGGGGGTATCTCCTATGGCTACACCTTC.

The gene calls are TRBV30 and TRBJ2-3, with TRBD2 matching 8 bases. Germline CDR1 and CDR2: GTSNPN and SVGIG (reference sequence). This CDR3 comprises 13 residues. V shed 5 bases, J shed 1 base, and the junction held 2 bases outside the gene matches. This CDR3 is CAWAAGGTDTQYF. CDR3 bases: TGTGCCTGGGCAGCGGGGGGCACAGATACGCAGTATTTT.

V gene TRBV10-3 combines with J gene TRBJ2-2; 8 nucleotides line up with TRBD1. Germline CDR1 ENHRY, CDR2 SYGVKD. V gave up 10 bases and J gave up 3 bases; unmatched junction bases: 4. The CDR3 has 13 amino acids. The CDR3 nucleotides read TGTGCCAGTACGACAGGGGACACCGGGGAGCTGTTTTTT. It encodes CASTTGDTGELFF.

In its sample, this clone was seen once. The same CDR3 arises from other DNA sequences in this sample as well. The rearrangement joins TRBV2 to TRBJ2-5, with 10 bases identical to TRBD2. Germline CDR1 and CDR2: SNHLY and FYNNEI. CDR3 length: 14 amino acids. V lost 5 bases, J lost 5 bases, and 5 bases stayed unmatched. The CDR3 DNA follows: TGTGCCAGCAGTAGCGGGGGGGGGCGGGAGACCCAGTACTTC. Encoded protein: CASSSGGGRETQYF.

The sample holds one count of this clone. The chain joins TRBV6-5 to TRBJ2-2; 10 nucleotides align to TRBD1. The CDR3 consists of 14 residues. CDR1 is MNHEY, CDR2 SVGAGI, per germline. The ends lost 6 bases at V and 5 bases at J; junction bases unmatched: 3. DNA of the CDR3: TGTGCCAGCAGGGGGACAGGGGTGACCGGGGAGCTGTTTTTT. Translating it yields CASRGTGVTGELFF.

The gene calls are TRBV9 and TRBJ2-2; D might be TRBD1 (5 bases). V lost 0 bases to trimming and J lost 0 bases, with 9 bases between them. The germline gives CDR1 SGDLS, CDR2 YYNGEE. The CDR3 extends over 16 amino acids. CDR3 sequence reads: CASSVGPRANTGELFF. CDR3 in DNA: TGTGCCAGCAGCGTAGGCCCCAGGGCGAACACCGGGGAGCTGTTTTTT. Full variable domain (remainder filled in from reference TRBV9 and TRBJ2-2): DSGVTQTPKHLITATGQRVTLRCSPRSGDLSVYWYQQSLDQGLQFLIQYYNGEERAKGNILERFSAQQFPDLHSELNLSSLELGDSALYFCASSVGPRANTGELFFGEGSRLTVL.

The CDR3, as DNA: TGTGCCAGCAGCTACCCCGGTATGGGGCCTGGCTATGGCTACACCTTC. Its translation is CASSYPGMGPGYGYTF. This chain joins TRBV28 and TRBJ1-2; D possibly corresponds to TRBD1 (5 bases). This CDR3 has 16 amino acids. Deletions cut 6 bases from V and 4 bases from J, with 21 bases between. Looked up from germline, CDR1 is MDHEN and CDR2 is SYDVKM.

This rearrangement joins TRBV27 to TRBJ2-1, with 7 bases that match TRBD1. Germline lookup yields CDR1 MNHEY and CDR2 SMNVEV (reference sequence). This CDR3 comprises 13 residues. Losses at the gene ends were 5 bases for V and 8 bases for J; bases not matched to a gene: 6. In DNA form, the CDR3 reads TGTGCCAGCAGTAAACAGGGGATCTATGAGCAGTTCTTC. This translates into CASSKQGIYEQFF.

The chain carries TRBV6-1 and TRBJ1-2; unclear D gene. The CDR3 has 16 residues. The germline V and J ends were trimmed by 4 bases and 11 bases, with 26 bases remaining between them. Germline CDR1 reads MNHNS; CDR2 reads SASEGT. The CDR3 region has the DNA TGTGCCAGCAGTGGGGAAAGAGCCATCACCCTAATGCAGTACACCTTC. Translated, it gives CASSGERAITLMQYTF.

CDR3 sequence (DNA): TGCGCCAGCAGCTTGGGACTAGCGGGACTCTACGAGCAGTACTTC. It specifies CASSLGLAGLYEQYF. The chain recombines TRBV5-1 with TRBJ2-7; 11 bases fit TRBD2. This CDR3 is 15 amino acids long. Looked up from germline, CDR1 is SGHRS and CDR2 is YFSETQ. The V gene end was trimmed by 0 bases and the J gene end by 3 bases; junction bases not matched to a gene: 2.

This chain links TRBV19 with TRBJ2-3, with 8 bases lining up with TRBD1. The CDR3 has 14 amino acids. The V gene's germline CDR1 is LNHDA and CDR2 SQIVND (reference sequence). V lost 7 bases to trimming and J lost 4 bases; unmatched junction nucleotides: 7. CDR3 bases: TGTGCCAGTATGACAGGGGCCGGCGCAGATACGCAGTATTTT. Protein product: CASMTGAGADTQYF.

This sequence joins TRBV5-1 and TRBJ2-7; D unclear. V was clipped by 4 bases and J by 7 bases, with 18 bases between them. The V gene's germline CDR1 is SGHRS and CDR2 YFSETQ. The CDR3 spans 14 residues. The CDR3 reads CASSVSVASGEQYF. CDR3 DNA sequence: TGCGCCAGCAGCGTCTCCGTGGCCTCGGGTGAGCAGTACTTC.

V usage is TRBV5-1 and J usage is TRBJ1-2, with D uncertain. Trimming removed 0 bases at V and 4 bases at J, with 19 bases between. The CDR3 is 17 amino acids. Per the germline V gene, CDR1 is SGHRS and CDR2 is YFSETQ. CDR3 sequence reads: CASSLGRVPFLSYGYTF. The CDR3 DNA sequence: TGCGCCAGCAGCTTGGGCCGGGTACCCTTTCTCTCCTATGGCTACACCTTC. Together with reference TRBV5-1 and TRBJ1-2, the CDR3 gives the full variable domain: KAGVTQTPRYLIKTRGQQVTLSCSPISGHRSVSWYQQTPGQGLQFLFEYFSETQRNKGNFPGRFSGRQFSNSRSEMNVSTLELGDSALYLCASSLGRVPFLSYGYTFGSGTRLTVV.

The V gene is TRBV19, the J gene TRBJ1-5; D not resolved. In germline, CDR1 is LNHDA, CDR2 SQIVND (reference sequence). CDR3 length equals 13 residues. Deletions cut 3 bases from V and 0 bases from J, with 3 bases between. The CDR3 DNA is TGTGCCAGTAGTATGAGTAGCAATCAGCCCCAGCATTTT. Amino acids: CASSMSSNQPQHF.

The CDR3 coding sequence is TGTGCCAGCAGTGAAAGTCGAGGGACGATCGCCTACGAGCAGTACTTC. Protein product: CASSESRGTIAYEQYF. The chain is built from TRBV6-1 and TRBJ2-7; either TRBD1 or TRBD2 may fit D (5 bases each). The V gene's germline CDR1 is MNHNS and CDR2 SASEGT. V lost 2 bases and J lost 2, with 16 bases in between. The CDR3 is 16 amino acids.

This clone was detected only a few times. V and J are TRBV7-8 and TRBJ1-5; D call uncertain. The CDR3 runs to 13 residues. The V end lost 5 bases, the J end lost 4 bases, and 9 bases lay between the germline ends. Germline V gene sequence: CDR1 SGHVS, CDR2 FQNEAQ. CDR3 region: CASSPDLNQPQHF. In DNA form, the CDR3 reads TGTGCCAGCAGCCCTGACCTTAATCAGCCCCAGCATTTT.

The rearrangement links TRBV30 to TRBJ2-7, with 11 nucleotides matching TRBD2. The length of the CDR3 is 14 residues. CDR1 GTSNPN and CDR2 SVGIG come from the germline V gene (reference sequence). The ends lost 7 bases at V and 2 bases at J; junction bases unmatched: 7. The CDR3 DNA follows: TGTGCCTCATCAACTAGCGGGAGTCCCTACGAGCAGTACTTC. Amino acid sequence: CASSTSGSPYEQYF.